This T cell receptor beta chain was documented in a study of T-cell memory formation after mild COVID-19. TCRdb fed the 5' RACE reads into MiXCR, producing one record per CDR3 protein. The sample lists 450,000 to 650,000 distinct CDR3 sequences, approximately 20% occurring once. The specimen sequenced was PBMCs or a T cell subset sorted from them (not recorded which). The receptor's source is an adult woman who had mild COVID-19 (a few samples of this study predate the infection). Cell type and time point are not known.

CDR3 sequence (DNA): TGTGCCAGCAGTTTCCCCATGGCCCGGGCCTCACCGGCTGGCACAGATACGCAGTATTTT. Protein product: CASSFPMARASPAGTDTQYF. This chain links TRBV28 with TRBJ2-3; D unclear. V shed 3 bases and J shed 1 base, with 26 bases lying between them. Germline CDR1 reads MDHEN; CDR2 reads SYDVKM. There are 20 residues in the CDR3. Based on the CDR3 plus reference TRBV28 and TRBJ2-3, the full variable domain is DVKVTQSSRYLVKRTGEKVFLECVQDMDHENMFWYRQDPGLGLRLIYFSYDVKMKEKGDIPEGYSVSREKKERFSLILESASTNQTSMYLCASSFPMARASPAGTDTQYFGPGTRLTVL.